This T cell receptor (beta chain) was captured in a study of molecular identifiers for immune sequencing clone quantification. Study-level results: Sizes of highly expanded clones could be underestimated through identical TCRs sharing a barcode. Clones above 20 RNA copies contained over 98% of effector molecules but under 1% of naive ones.

Sorting defined naive CD8 T cells as CD8+CD4-CCR7+CD45RA+. This clonotype turned up a few times. Its target is not known. Bulk TCR libraries used previously described methods and listed TCR primers. Each CDR3 protein is one row after TCRdb ran MiXCR on the PCR reads. Of 20,000 to 30,000 distinct CDR3 sequences in the sample, about 15% were seen once. What was sequenced was naive CD8+ T cells from blood, with Jurkat cell RNA spiked in. Sample subset: FACS-sorted CD8+CD4-CCR7+CD45RA+ naive T cells. The clonotype originates from a human donor in good health. Some libraries in this study had Jurkat cell RNA spiked in.

CDR3 residues: CASSETRSSYNEQFF. The CDR3 nucleotides are TGTGCCAGCAGCGAAACGAGGAGCTCCTACAATGAGCAGTTCTTC. The V and J genes are TRBV9 and TRBJ2-1; D is ambiguous. Deletions cut 3 bases from V and 0 bases from J, with 10 bases between. This CDR3 is built from 15 residues. Germline assignment: CDR1 SGDLS and CDR2 YYNGEE.